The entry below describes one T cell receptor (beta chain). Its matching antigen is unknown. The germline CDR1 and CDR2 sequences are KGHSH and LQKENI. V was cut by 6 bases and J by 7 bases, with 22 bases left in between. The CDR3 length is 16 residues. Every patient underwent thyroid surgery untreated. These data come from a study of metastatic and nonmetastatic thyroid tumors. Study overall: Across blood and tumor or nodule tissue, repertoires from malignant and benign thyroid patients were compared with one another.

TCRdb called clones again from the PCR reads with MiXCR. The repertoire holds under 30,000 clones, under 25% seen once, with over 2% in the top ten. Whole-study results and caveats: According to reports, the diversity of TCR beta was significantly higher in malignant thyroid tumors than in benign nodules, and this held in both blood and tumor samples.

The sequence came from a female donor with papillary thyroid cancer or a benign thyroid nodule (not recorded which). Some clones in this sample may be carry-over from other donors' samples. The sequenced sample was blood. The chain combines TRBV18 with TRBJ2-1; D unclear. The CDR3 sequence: CASSSPVGRIGNEQFF. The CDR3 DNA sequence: TGTGCCAGCTCCTCGCCCGTTGGCAGGATAGGTAATGAGCAGTTCTTC.